The 6 T cell receptor beta chains given below trace back to one sample, sequenced in a study of cytomegalovirus exposure and HLA in healthy donors. Primers for the PCR totalled 60 Vbeta and 13 Jbeta. Measured with immunoSEQ multiplex PCR; TCRdb has only the in-frame clones, and not every one. The sample lists about 140,000 clones, 80% occurring once. Input material: PBMCs. The source of these receptors is a man aged 35-49 years in good health and CMV-seropositive.

The sample holds a few counts of this clone. The V call is TRBV5-1, the J call TRBJ1-1; D is unclear. The CDR3 is 14 amino acids. Germline V gene data show CDR1 as SGHRS and CDR2 as YFSETQ. V lost 1 base to trimming and J lost 5 bases, with 12 bases between them. The CDR3 DNA follows: TGCGCCAGCAGCTTGACTTACGGGAGGACTGAAGCTTTCTTT. Translation: CASSLTYGRTEAFF.

This sequence joins TRBV4-2 and TRBJ1-1, with D possibly being TRBD1 (6 bases). V was clipped by 1 base and J by 10 bases, with 13 bases between them. The CDR3 has 13 amino acids. Germline CDR1 LGHNA, CDR2 YNFKEQ. CDR3 sequence: CASSQAQGVGAFF. As DNA, the CDR3 is TGTGCCAGCAGCCAAGCACAGGGAGTAGGAGCTTTCTTT.

J is TRBJ1-5 and V is TRBV6-6; 8 nucleotides agree with TRBD1. Germline values: CDR1 MNHNY, CDR2 SVGAGI (reference sequence). There are 15 residues in the CDR3. V dropped 6 bases and J dropped 4; count of bases not matched to a gene: 8. The CDR3 is CASSNPGGSNQPQHF. The CDR3 DNA is TGTGCCAGCAGCAATCCAGGGGGCAGTAATCAGCCCCAGCATTTT.

This clone has only a few counts. The V gene is TRBV6-5, the J gene TRBJ1-3, with D possibly TRBD1 on 5 matching bases. The V gene's germline CDR1 is MNHEY and CDR2 SVGAGI. The CDR3 contains 13 residues. V was pared by 8 bases and J by 3 bases, with 11 bases between. CDR3 sequence: CASQQVRGNTIYF. The CDR3 coding sequence is TGTGCCAGCCAACAGGTCCGTGGAAACACCATATATTTT.

Remarks on this clone: The same CDR3 can be traced to other DNA sequences in this sample. V usage is TRBV5-6 and J usage is TRBJ1-6; TRBD1 matches 7 bases. The germline V gene has CDR1 SGHDT and CDR2 YYEEEE. The junction had 4 bases not matched to a gene; V was cut back by 2 bases and J by 2 bases. This CDR3 contains 16 residues. CDR3 bases: TGTGCCAGCAGCTTAAACAGGGGCACCTATAATTCACCCCTCCACTTT. Translation: CASSLNRGTYNSPLHF.

V gene TRBV5-5 combines with J gene TRBJ2-3, with D possibly being TRBD1 (5 bases). CDR1 and CDR2 from the germline V gene are SGHKS and YYEKEE (reference sequence). V was pared by 0 bases and J by 6 bases, with 14 bases between. The CDR3 is 15 residues long. The CDR3 DNA follows: TGTGCCAGCAGCTTGGACGTGGGGCCACGGGATACGCAGTATTTT. Its protein product is CASSLDVGPRDTQYF. Complete variable domain (other parts from reference TRBV5-5 and TRBJ2-3): DAGVTQSPTHLIKTRGQQVTLRCSPISGHKSVSWYQQVLGQGPQFIFQYYEKEERGRGNFPDRFSARQFPNYSSELNVNALLLGDSALYLCASSLDVGPRDTQYFGPGTRLTVL.